Following are 29 T cell receptor beta chains from one sample sequenced in a study of cytomegalovirus exposure and HLA in healthy donors. Primers for the PCR totalled 60 Vbeta and 13 Jbeta. This table comes from immunoSEQ multiplex PCR, and its TCRdb copy is limited to in-frame clones, with some not included. The profile shows 85,000 to 100,000 clones, less than 70% of them singletons. The sequencing input was PBMCs. The origin of the receptors is a human donor in good health.

This chain uses TRBV6-5 with TRBJ1-6; TRBD1 might be the D (5 bases). Germline-derived CDR1 and CDR2 are MNHEY and SVGAGI. The CDR3 is 15 amino acids. The V and J ends lost 5 bases and 8 bases respectively, with 16 bases between them. The CDR3 loop reads CASSRKGTDHSPLHF. CDR3 coding DNA: TGTGCCAGCAGTAGGAAGGGGACTGATCATTCACCCCTCCACTTT.

This chain links TRBV6-5 with TRBJ1-2; 7 bases match TRBD1. Germline lookup yields CDR1 MNHEY and CDR2 SVGAGI. J gave up 7 bases and V 5 bases, and 7 bases lay outside the gene matches. This CDR3 has 13 amino acids. The CDR3, as DNA: TGTGCCAGCAGTCGGACAGGCCTTTCTGGCTACACCTTC. Translation gives CASSRTGLSGYTF.

The chain combines TRBV27 with TRBJ1-1, with 7 bases that match TRBD1. The length of the CDR3 is 15 residues. The V gene end was trimmed by 6 bases and the J gene end by 0 bases; junction bases not matched to a gene: 7. Germline-derived CDR1 and CDR2 are MNHEY and SMNVEV (reference sequence). The CDR3 DNA reads as TGTGCCAGCAGACAAAACAGGGGCATGAACACTGAAGCTTTCTTT. The encoded protein is CASRQNRGMNTEAFF.

This rearrangement joins TRBV9 to TRBJ2-3, with 11 positions matching TRBD2. Germline loops: CDR1 SGDLS, CDR2 YYNGEE. The CDR3 totals 16 residues. V shed 4 bases and J 6 bases; nucleotides not matched to a gene: 10. In DNA form, the CDR3 reads TGTGCCAGCAGCCCGATTAGCGGGGGGGGTTCGGATACGCAGTATTTT. Protein sequence: CASSPISGGGSDTQYF.

The genes are TRBV18 and TRBJ1-3, with 10 bases identical to TRBD1. This CDR3 region has 14 residues. Germline V gene lookup returns CDR1 KGHSH and CDR2 LQKENI. Losses at the gene ends were 3 bases for V and 9 bases for J; bases not matched to a gene: 5. The CDR3 reads CASSPGTGAVTIYF. The CDR3 DNA sequence: TGTGCCAGCTCACCCGGGACAGGGGCCGTCACCATATATTTT.

This clone was seen more than once but under ten times. The J gene is TRBJ1-3, the V gene TRBV7-2, with D hard to call. CDR3 length: 14 amino acids. Trimming took off 1 base at V and 4 bases at J, with 8 bases between the two ends. Germline CDR1 reads SGHTA; CDR2 reads FQGNSA. CDR3 in amino acids: CASSLVAAGNTIYF. The CDR3 coding sequence is TGTGCCAGCAGCTTAGTGGCGGCCGGAAACACCATATATTTT.

This chain connects TRBV11-2 to TRBJ2-7; D is possibly TRBD1 (6 bases). CDR1 and CDR2 from the germline V gene are SGHAT and FQNNGV. The CDR3 length is 15 residues. The V gene lost 6 bases and the J gene lost 4 bases, with 19 bases spanning the gap. The CDR3 DNA sequence: TGTGCCAGCAGGCCAATACAGGGTTCGATGTACGAGCAGTACTTC. Protein product: CASRPIQGSMYEQYF. The full variable domain, in which reference TRBV11-2 and TRBJ2-7 provide the parts outside the CDR3, is EAGVAQSPRYKIIEKRQSVAFWCNPISGHATLYWYQQILGQGPKLLIQFQNNGVVDDSQLPKDRFSAERLKGVDSTLKIQPAKLEDSAVYLCASRPIQGSMYEQYFGPGTRLTVT.

Concerning this clone itself: One end of the junction varies from germline; a read error may be responsible. The chain links TRBV19 to TRBJ1-1; a weak D match, TRBD1 (6 bases). The length of the CDR3 is 13 residues. Germline CDR1 is LNHDA and CDR2 is SQIVND (reference sequence). The CDR3 bases are TGTGCCAGTAGTGCATCTCCACAGGGAATGGCTTCCTTT. Translation: CASSASPQGMASF.

This clone was seen just once. The genes are TRBV5-1 and TRBJ1-4; 10 bases are a match to TRBD1. Trimming at V came to 5 bases and at J to 3 bases, leaving 4 bases not matched to a gene. This CDR3 region has 15 residues. From germline, CDR1 is SGHRS and CDR2 YFSETQ. Here the CDR3 DNA reads TGCGCCAGCAGTCGAGGACAGGGGGCTAATGAAAAACTGTTTTTT. Protein sequence: CASSRGQGANEKLFF.

Remarks on this clone: At one of its ends the junction is not consistent with the germline gene, which may arise from a read error. The chain carries TRBV9 and TRBJ1-3; TRBD1 aligns across 7 bases. This CDR3 is 13 amino acids long. CDR1 and CDR2 (germline): SGDLS, YYNGEE. Written as DNA, the CDR3 is TGTGCCAGCAGCGTAGACGATCGCCGGGACAGCGTTTTT. This sequence encodes CASSVDDRRDSVF.

J is TRBJ1-2 and V is TRBV5-1, with a possible D match to TRBD1 (5 bases). The CDR3 sequence is 14 residues long. The V gene lost 5 bases and the J gene lost 8 bases, with 19 bases spanning the gap. CDR1 is SGHRS, CDR2 YFSETQ, per germline. The CDR3 DNA reads TGCGCCAGCAGGACGGACGGGGGGACTGGGGGCTACACCTTC. Amino acids: CASRTDGGTGGYTF.

The chain joins TRBV11-2 to TRBJ1-4, with no clear D. CDR3 size: 12 residues. Germline V lookup: CDR1 SGHAT, CDR2 FQNNGV. The V end was cut by 1 base, the J end by 8 bases, with 5 bases between. The CDR3 bases are TGTGCCAGCAGCTTAGTACGGGAAAAACTGTTTTTT. As protein: CASSLVREKLFF.

The genes are TRBV5-1 and TRBJ1-2; a possible D gene is TRBD1 (5 bases). The CDR3 sequence is 13 residues long. Looked up from germline, CDR1 is SGHRS and CDR2 is YFSETQ. Deletions cut 0 bases from V and 8 bases from J, with 11 bases between. This CDR3 reads CASSLASQGGYTF. In DNA, the CDR3 is TGCGCCAGCAGCTTGGCCAGTCAGGGCGGCTACACCTTC.

The chain links TRBV10-3 to TRBJ2-1, with 7 bases lining up with TRBD1. The CDR3 is made up of 15 amino acids. J was trimmed by 1 base and V by 4 bases; bases with no gene match: 4. Germline V gives CDR1 ENHRY, CDR2 SYGVKD. The CDR3 region is CAISARDSSYNEQFF. The CDR3 coding sequence is TGTGCCATCAGTGCCCGGGACAGTTCCTACAATGAGCAGTTCTTC.

V gene TRBV7-9 combines with J gene TRBJ1-2, with no clear D. Germline values: CDR1 SEHNR, CDR2 FQNEAQ (reference sequence). The V end lost 5 bases, the J end lost 7 bases, and 20 bases lay between the germline ends. The CDR3 extends over 15 amino acids. The CDR3 sequence: CASSPPLTEAVGYTF. The CDR3 DNA follows: TGTGCCAGCAGCCCTCCCCTCACCGAGGCCGTTGGCTACACCTTC.

V usage is TRBV5-1 and J usage is TRBJ1-5; unclear D gene. Germline CDR1 and CDR2: SGHRS and YFSETQ. Trimming shortened V by 0 bases and J by 3 bases, and 10 bases separated the two germline ends. This CDR3 is built from 15 residues. CDR3 in amino acids: CASSLDGQVNQPQHF. CDR3 sequence (DNA): TGCGCCAGCAGCTTGGACGGCCAGGTCAATCAGCCCCAGCATTTT.

The rearrangement links TRBV11-3 to TRBJ2-5; 8 nucleotides agree with TRBD1. V shed 3 bases, J shed 2 bases, and the junction held 11 bases outside the gene matches. The CDR3 extends over 17 amino acids. The germline V gene encodes CDR1 SGHNT and CDR2 YENEEA. CDR3 nucleotides: TGTGCCAGCAGCTTCGGGTGGACAGGGTTGAGTCAAGAGACCCAGTACTTC. This encodes CASSFGWTGLSQETQYF. Looking up the rest from reference TRBV11-3 and TRBJ2-5 gives the full variable domain: EAGVVQSPRYKIIEKKQPVAFWCNPISGHNTLYWYLQNLGQGPELLIRYENEEAVDDSQLPKDRFSAERLKGVDSTLKIQPAELGDSAVYLCASSFGWTGLSQETQYFGPGTRLLVL.

This chain connects TRBV4-3 to TRBJ1-1; D is unclear. The CDR3 spans 15 residues. Germline lookup yields CDR1 LGHNA and CDR2 YSLEER. V was trimmed by 0 bases and J by 0 bases, leaving 8 bases between them. In nucleotides, the CDR3 is TGCGCCAGCAGCCAAGATTTTACAGTGAACACTGAAGCTTTCTTT. Protein: CASSQDFTVNTEAFF.

The chain uses TRBV9 and TRBJ2-3; 10 bases align to TRBD2. The CDR3 sequence is 17 residues long. The V and J ends lost 1 base and 2 bases, in that order; junction bases with no gene match: 7. Germline V gene data show CDR1 as SGDLS and CDR2 as YYNGEE. The CDR3 DNA reads as TGTGCCAGCAGCGTAACGGAGCGGGGGGGCTTCACAGATACGCAGTATTTT. Encoded protein: CASSVTERGGFTDTQYF. The whole variable domain, filled in from reference TRBV9 and TRBJ2-3, reads DSGVTQTPKHLITATGQRVTLRCSPRSGDLSVYWYQQSLDQGLQFLIQYYNGEERAKGNILERFSAQQFPDLHSELNLSSLELGDSALYFCASSVTERGGFTDTQYFGPGTRLTVL.

This clone was detected a few times. Here the CDR3 reads CASSFLPGEGGELFF. In nucleotides, the CDR3 is TGTGCCAGCAGCTTCCTTCCCGGGGAAGGCGGGGAGCTGTTTTTT. This chain uses TRBV7-3 with TRBJ2-2, with D tentatively TRBD2 (5 bases). The V and J ends lost 3 bases and 7 bases respectively, with 15 bases between them. The CDR3 loop spans 15 amino acids. The germline V gene has CDR1 SGHTA and CDR2 FQGTGA.

V usage is TRBV5-1 and J usage is TRBJ1-1; the D gene is possibly TRBD1 (5 bases). Germline values: CDR1 SGHRS, CDR2 YFSETQ. This CDR3 has 14 amino acids. Trimming shortened V by 2 bases and J by 3 bases, and 11 bases separated the two germline ends. The DNA of the CDR3 is TGCGCCAGCAGCTTTCAGGGAGGTTACACTGAAGCTTTCTTT. Amino acid sequence: CASSFQGGYTEAFF.

This clone was seen only a few times. This chain connects TRBV5-8 to TRBJ1-5, with TRBD1 matching over 8 bases. V dropped 4 bases and J dropped 5; count of bases not matched to a gene: 11. The V gene's germline CDR1 is SGHTS and CDR2 YDEGEE. The CDR3 sequence is 16 residues long. In DNA form, the CDR3 reads TGTGCCAGCAGCCATCACAGGGGGATGACATATCAGCCCCAGCATTTT. This translates into CASSHHRGMTYQPQHF.

The chain joins TRBV19 to TRBJ1-4, with 9 positions matching TRBD1. Unmatched junction bases numbered 6, after V lost 7 bases and J lost 0 bases. The CDR3 covers 16 residues. Germline V gene sequence: CDR1 LNHDA, CDR2 SQIVND (reference sequence). CDR3 in amino acids: CASTYRDRATNEKLFF. As DNA, the CDR3 is TGTGCCAGTACCTACCGGGACAGGGCAACTAATGAAAAACTGTTTTTT.

The chain combines TRBV7-2 with TRBJ2-3; D gene ambiguous. Trimming shortened V by 0 bases and J by 4 bases, and 14 bases separated the two germline ends. This CDR3 is built from 16 residues. Germline assignment: CDR1 SGHTA and CDR2 FQGNSA. The CDR3 here is CASSLAGGRSADTQYF. CDR3 nucleotide sequence: TGTGCCAGCAGCTTAGCAGGCGGCCGATCCGCAGATACGCAGTATTTT.

This clone was counted between two and nine times. The V gene is TRBV7-8, the J gene TRBJ2-2, with D uncertain. In germline, CDR1 is SGHVS, CDR2 FQNEAQ. The ends were cut back, 6 bases at V and 5 bases at J, with 10 bases in the middle. The CDR3 has 13 amino acids. The CDR3 protein is CASSTTITGELFF. Here the CDR3 DNA reads TGTGCCAGCAGTACTACCATTACCGGGGAGCTGTTTTTT.

The chain carries TRBV2 and TRBJ1-4; D not resolved. The CDR3 extends over 14 amino acids. The V gene's germline CDR1 is SNHLY and CDR2 FYNNEI. V was shortened by 6 bases and J by 7 bases, with 15 bases between the two germline ends. CDR3: CASRDPGEAEKLFF. Written as DNA, the CDR3 is TGTGCCAGCAGGGACCCCGGGGAGGCTGAAAAACTGTTTTTT.

The rearrangement links TRBV27 to TRBJ1-1; TRBD1 is a possible D gene (6 bases). This CDR3 is built from 16 residues. Trimming left V 6 bases short and J 5 bases short, with 22 bases between. Germline-derived CDR1 and CDR2 are MNHEY and SMNVEV (reference sequence). CDR3 protein: CASSPRGALIGTEAFF. The CDR3 coding sequence is TGTGCCAGCAGCCCCAGGGGAGCGCTCATAGGTACTGAAGCTTTCTTT.

The V gene is TRBV5-4, the J gene TRBJ2-7; TRBD1 is a possible D gene (5 bases). CDR1 is SGHNT and CDR2 is YYREEE in the germline V gene (reference sequence). The CDR3 sequence is 15 residues long. The V gene lost 1 base and the J gene lost 6 bases, with 17 bases spanning the gap. Written as DNA, the CDR3 is TGTGCCAGCAGCTTGAAGACCCCGCCAGGGTCCGAGCAGTACTTC. It translates to CASSLKTPPGSEQYF.

V gene TRBV19 combines with J gene TRBJ2-1; maybe TRBD2 (5 bases). Trimming removed 3 bases from V and 7 bases from J, with 10 bases in between. This CDR3 has 13 amino acids. Germline CDR1 reads LNHDA; CDR2 reads SQIVND (reference sequence). CDR3 in DNA: TGTGCCAGTAGTATGTATCGGGGAAATGAGCAGTTCTTC. Its translation: CASSMYRGNEQFF. Full variable domain (rest looked up from reference TRBV19 and TRBJ2-1): DGGITQSPKYLFRKEGQNVTLSCEQNLNHDAMYWYRQDPGQGLRLIYYSQIVNDFQKGDIAEGYSVSREKKESFPLTVTSAQKNPTAFYLCASSMYRGNEQFFGPGTRLTVL.